The 4 T cell receptor beta chains below all came from one sample that was sequenced in a study of T cell repertoires in cytomegalovirus infection. One entry per CDR3 protein, called by TCRdb with MiXCR from the reads. In the table there are under 50,000 distinct CDR3 sequences, about a fifth of which are singletons. The antigens these receptors bind are not known. The material sequenced was CD8+ T cells from cultured PBMCs, taken from culture after CMV antigen stimulation. The receptors were sampled from a human donor in good health (CMV status not recorded). Some clones in this sample may be carry-over from other donors' samples.

The rearrangement links TRBV2 to TRBJ2-7, with D unclear. V shed 3 bases and J shed 2 bases, with 11 bases lying between them. The germline gives CDR1 SNHLY, CDR2 FYNNEI. This CDR3 is built from 14 residues. The DNA of the CDR3 is TGTGCCAGCAGTGATCTCCCGGCTACCTACGAGCAGTACTTC. Translation: CASSDLPATYEQYF. Together with reference TRBV2 and TRBJ2-7, the CDR3 gives the full variable domain: EPEVTQTPSHQVTQMGQEVILRCVPISNHLYFYWYRQILGQKVEFLVSFYNNEISEKSEIFDDQFSVERPDGSNFTLKIRSTKLEDSAMYFCASSDLPATYEQYFGPGTRLTVT.

The V and J genes are TRBV7-6 and TRBJ1-1, with D maybe TRBD1 (5 bases). The germline V and J ends were trimmed by 2 bases and 5 bases, with 15 bases remaining between them. This CDR3 contains 15 residues. Germline V gene lookup returns CDR1 SGHVS and CDR2 FNYEAQ. The CDR3 sequence is CASSLRWGEGTEAFF. In DNA form, the CDR3 reads TGTGCCAGCAGCTTAAGATGGGGCGAAGGGACTGAAGCTTTCTTT.

With regard to this clonotype: At one boundary the junction diverges from the germline segment, which might be a read error. The genes are TRBV6-2 or TRBV6-3 and TRBJ2-5; maybe TRBD2 (6 bases). Per the germline V gene, CDR1 is MNHEY and CDR2 is SVGEGT. The CDR3 is 16 residues long. The CDR3 protein is CARSYQGLDGPETQYF. The CDR3 coding sequence is TGTGCCCGCAGTTACCAGGGACTGGATGGACCAGAGACCCAGTACTTC.

This clonotype was seen repeatedly, ten times or more. This chain connects TRBV7-2 to TRBJ1-1; D is perhaps TRBD1 (5 bases). V shed 1 base and J shed 2 bases, with 20 bases lying between them. The CDR3 has 18 residues. Germline assignment: CDR1 SGHTA and CDR2 FQGNSA. The CDR3, as DNA: TGTGCCAGCAGCTTAGGGGACGAATTGGAGGGGTTAAACACTGAAGCTTTCTTT. It codes for CASSLGDELEGLNTEAFF.